These 32 T cell receptor beta chains were all obtained from the same sample, sequenced in a study of molecular identifiers for immune sequencing clone quantification. From the PCR reads, TCRdb called clonotypes with MiXCR, one entry per CDR3 protein. Seen here are under 800,000 distinct CDR3 sequences, about 25% observed once, and the top ten hold 0.78%. The specimen was naive CD8+ T cells from blood, with Jurkat cell RNA spiked in. Subset meaning: FACS-sorted CD8+CD4-CCR7+CD45RA+ naive T cells. The receptors come from a human donor in good health. Some libraries in this study had Jurkat cell RNA spiked in.

The sample holds many counts of this clonotype. The gene calls are TRBV4-1 and TRBJ2-2, with D perhaps being TRBD1 or TRBD2 (6 bases each). CDR1 is MGHRA and CDR2 is YSYEKL in the germline V gene. CDR3 length equals 17 residues. The V gene lost 3 bases and the J gene lost 1 base, with 15 bases spanning the gap. CDR3 protein: CASSQGRGQVNTGELFF. The CDR3 DNA sequence: TGCGCCAGCAGCCAGGGACGGGGGCAAGTGAACACCGGGGAGCTGTTTTTT.

This clonotype was seen ten or more times. This sequence joins TRBV14 and TRBJ2-5; no definite D call. The V end lost 1 base, the J end lost 6 bases, and 9 bases lay between the germline ends. CDR3 size: 13 residues. The germline CDR1 and CDR2 sequences are SGHDN and FVKESK. The CDR3 protein is CASSQGDWKTQYF. CDR3 coding DNA: TGTGCCAGCAGCCAAGGTGACTGGAAGACCCAGTACTTC. The full variable domain, rest sourced from reference TRBV14 and TRBJ2-5, is EAGVTQFPSHSVIEKGQTVTLRCDPISGHDNLYWYRRVMGKEIKFLLHFVKESKQDESGMPNNRFLAERTGGTYSTLKVQPAELEDSGVYFCASSQGDWKTQYFGPGTRLLVL.

Regarding this clonotype: One base away lies a much larger clone, so this may be a sequencing read error. The chain employs TRBV12-3 or TRBV12-4 and TRBJ1-6; 7 bases agree with TRBD1. The CDR3 consists of 12 residues. The V and J ends lost 8 bases and 9 bases, in that order; junction bases with no gene match: 4. The CDR3 DNA reads as TGTGCCAGCCCCCCAGGGGGTTCACCCCTCCACTTT. Protein sequence: CASPPGGSPLHF.

This clonotype was detected only a few times. A much larger clone differs by one base, so this may be a read error. This chain connects TRBV24-1 to TRBJ2-2, with D maybe TRBD1 (5 bases). CDR1 is KGHDR and CDR2 is SFDVKD in the germline V gene. This CDR3 is built from 18 residues. DNA for the CDR3: TGTGCCTCCAGTGATTTAAGGCAGACAGTTCAAGCACCCGGGGAGCTGTTTTTT. Protein sequence: CASSDLRQTVQAPGELFF.

Notes on this clonotype: This clone may be a read error of a much larger clone one base away. The V and J genes are TRBV29-1 and TRBJ1-1; 9 nucleotides align to TRBD1. The CDR3 sequence is 13 residues long. Germline V gives CDR1 SQVTM, CDR2 ANQGSEA. Written as DNA, the CDR3 is TGCAGCGTGGGACAGGGCATGAACACTGAAGCTATCTTT. It yields the protein CSVGQGMNTEAIF. Supplemented by reference TRBV29-1 and TRBJ1-1, the full variable domain reads SAVISQKPSRDICQRGTSLTIQCQVDSQVTMMFWYRQQPGQSLTLIATANQGSEATYESGFVIDKFPISRPNLTFSTLTVSNMSPEDSSIYLCSVGQGMNTEAIFGQGTRLTVV.

With respect to this clonotype: With a much larger clone just one base away, this may be a read error. V gene TRBV7-9 combines with J gene TRBJ2-2; unclear D gene. CDR1 and CDR2 from the germline V gene are SEHNR and FQNEAQ (reference sequence). The CDR3 runs 14 residues. CDR3 coding DNA: TGTGCCCGCAGCTTACTTCTGAACACCGGGGAGCTGTTTTTT. This encodes CARSLLLNTGELFF.

This clonotype appeared many times. J is TRBJ2-7 and V is TRBV27, with TRBD1 matching 11 bases. Germline lookup yields CDR1 MNHEY and CDR2 SMNVEV (reference sequence). Trimming at V came to 4 bases and at J to 4 bases, leaving 6 bases not matched to a gene. This CDR3 spans 15 amino acids. DNA for the CDR3: TGTGCCAGCAGTTGGGCGGGACAGGGGGGGTACGAGCAGTACTTC. It yields the protein CASSWAGQGGYEQYF.

This clonotype was found a few times. The chain's CDR3 is CASNGIYSGTAYNEQFF. As DNA, the CDR3 is TGTGCCAGCAATGGGATTTATAGCGGGACTGCCTACAATGAGCAGTTCTTC. This chain links TRBV2 with TRBJ2-1; 8 nucleotides match TRBD2. V trimming: 7 bases; J trimming: 2 bases; junction bases outside the gene matches: 13. Germline CDR1 reads SNHLY; CDR2 reads FYNNEI. The CDR3 sequence is 17 residues long.

This clonotype was seen a handful of times. J is TRBJ1-2 and V is TRBV6-5, with D hard to call. The CDR3 is 13 amino acids. Germline V gives CDR1 MNHEY, CDR2 SVGAGI. The V gene lost 5 bases and the J gene lost 1 base, with 8 bases spanning the gap. The CDR3 loop is CASSHRVNYGYTF. CDR3 sequence (DNA): TGTGCCAGCAGTCACCGAGTTAACTATGGCTACACCTTC.

This clonotype was seen more than once but under ten times. The chain recombines TRBV12-3 or TRBV12-4 with TRBJ2-7; a weak D match, TRBD2 (6 bases). This CDR3 is built from 12 residues. V lost 3 bases and J lost 6, with 9 bases in between. The DNA of the CDR3 is TGTGCCAGCAGTTTTTCGGGGGTCGAGCAGTACTTC. Translation gives CASSFSGVEQYF.

This clonotype was detected only once. Just one base apart from a much larger clone, this may be a read error. Given the absence of the conserved phenylalanine or tryptophan at the CDR3 end, a read error is likely. V gene TRBV4-1 combines with J gene TRBJ2-1; D not resolved. Germline values: CDR1 MGHRA, CDR2 YSYEKL. The CDR3 has 12 amino acids. V shed 3 bases and J shed 12 bases, with 12 bases lying between them. The CDR3 DNA reads as TGCGCCAGCAGCCAGGAGACTTGGGCGCAGTTCTAC. Protein: CASSQETWAQFY.

Concerning this clonotype itself: This may come from a read error, since a much larger clone is one base off. The chain joins TRBV2 to TRBJ2-3; TRBD1 might be the D (6 bases). Germline CDR1 and CDR2: SNHLY and FYNNEI. The CDR3 contains 14 residues. Here the CDR3 DNA reads TGTGCCCGCAGCGACAGGTCGAGCACAGATACGCAGTATTTT. It is translated as CARSDRSSTDTQYF.

This clonotype was observed many times. This rearrangement joins TRBV6-2 or TRBV6-3 to TRBJ2-5, with TRBD2 matching 10 bases. The CDR3 totals 15 residues. Germline-derived CDR1 and CDR2 are MNHEY and SVGEGT. The junction had 0 bases not matched to a gene; V was cut back by 2 bases and J by 0 bases. The DNA for the CDR3 is TGTGCCAGCAGTTACACTAGCGGGAACCAAGAGACCCAGTACTTC. Translated: CASSYTSGNQETQYF.

This clonotype occurred many times. The chain employs TRBV4-1 and TRBJ2-7; D is unclear. The ends were cut back, 1 base at V and 6 bases at J, with 4 bases in the middle. CDR1 and CDR2 (germline): MGHRA, YSYEKL. The CDR3 loop spans 11 amino acids. This CDR3 reads CASSQAAEQYF. In DNA, the CDR3 is TGCGCCAGCAGCCAAGCGGCCGAGCAGTACTTC.

The sample holds a few counts of this clonotype. The J gene is TRBJ2-1, the V gene TRBV11-3, with 9 positions matching TRBD2. The germline V gene has CDR1 SGHNT and CDR2 YENEEA. Unmatched junction bases numbered 14, after V lost 2 bases and J lost 9 bases. This CDR3 has 17 amino acids. The CDR3 loop reads CASSLSGVTISGSEQFF. CDR3 nucleotide sequence: TGTGCCAGCAGCTTATCCGGTGTGACGATTAGCGGGAGTGAGCAGTTCTTC.

As regards this clonotype: This sequence may be a read error, since a much larger clone differs from it by one base. V is TRBV7-6 and J is TRBJ2-3, with D perhaps assigned TRBD1 or TRBD2 (5 bases each). The CDR3 contains 13 residues. Germline V gene data show CDR1 as SGHVS and CDR2 as FNYEAQ. This CDR3 reads CASRGGRRVTRYF. The CDR3 nucleotides read TGTGCCAGCCGGGGCGGCAGACGGGTTACGCGGTATTTT.

This clonotype was counted only a few times. The chain combines TRBV4-3 with TRBJ1-5, with 7 nucleotides matching TRBD1. The CDR3 consists of 16 residues. J was trimmed by 3 bases and V by 2 bases; bases with no gene match: 7. Germline V lookup: CDR1 LGHNA, CDR2 YSLEER. CDR3 coding DNA: TGCGCCAGCAGCCAATTGGGACAGATGAACAATCAGCCCCAGCATTTT. It yields the protein CASSQLGQMNNQPQHF.

This clonotype was seen repeatedly, ten times or more. This chain uses TRBV7-9 with TRBJ2-7, with TRBD2 matching over 8 bases. The trim removed 0 bases at V and 6 bases at J, leaving 16 bases unmatched. From germline, CDR1 is SEHNR and CDR2 FQNEAQ (reference sequence). CDR3 length: 18 amino acids. The CDR3 bases are TGTGCCAGCAGCTTAGCGGTTCGGACTAGCTCTCCCTCAGGCGAGCAGTACTTC. It encodes CASSLAVRTSSPSGEQYF.

This clonotype was recorded many times. J is TRBJ2-3 and V is TRBV14; the D call may be TRBD1 or TRBD2 (5 bases each). V shed 4 bases and J shed 1 base, with 6 bases lying between them. This CDR3 spans 13 amino acids. Per the germline V gene, CDR1 is SGHDN and CDR2 is FVKESK. CDR3: CASSPGRTDTQYF. The CDR3 DNA sequence: TGTGCCAGCAGCCCGGGGCGCACAGATACGCAGTATTTT.

In regard to this clonotype: A much larger clone differs from this one at a single base, so this may be a read error. The chain combines TRBV9 with TRBJ2-2, with D perhaps TRBD2 (5 bases). CDR1 is SGDLS and CDR2 is YYNGEE in the germline V gene. This CDR3 has 16 residues. CDR3 nucleotide sequence: TGTGCCAGCAGCGTAGCTACCGAGCGAGCCTCCGGGGAGCTGGTTTTT. Amino acid sequence: CASSVATERASGELVF.

Many counts were recorded for this clonotype. The chain uses TRBV30 and TRBJ1-1; D is ambiguous. V was clipped by 2 bases and J by 7 bases, with 14 bases between them. The germline gives CDR1 GTSNPN, CDR2 SVGIG (reference sequence). The CDR3 has 13 residues. The CDR3 loop reads CAWSPPGRSEAFF. CDR3 sequence (DNA): TGTGCCTGGAGTCCCCCCGGGAGAAGTGAAGCTTTCTTT.

The table lists this clonotype with many counts. V usage is TRBV6-5 and J usage is TRBJ1-5, with D unclear. CDR1 and CDR2 from the germline V gene are MNHEY and SVGAGI. V dropped 5 bases and J dropped 1 base, with 6 bases sitting between them. The CDR3 runs 13 residues. The CDR3 protein is CASSIKSNQPQHF. In DNA, the CDR3 is TGTGCCAGCAGTATCAAAAGCAATCAGCCCCAGCATTTT.

This clonotype appeared many times. The chain uses TRBV5-1 and TRBJ1-5; D is uncertain. This CDR3 comprises 15 residues. V was cut by 0 bases and J by 6 bases, with 13 bases left in between. From germline, CDR1 is SGHRS and CDR2 YFSETQ. For the CDR3, the DNA is TGCGCCAGCAGCTTGGACGGTACTTTGGGTCAGCCCCAGCATTTT. Translating gives CASSLDGTLGQPQHF.

This clonotype has just a few counts. The J gene is TRBJ2-7, the V gene TRBV6-5; the D is unclear. Trimming pared 5 bases from V and 0 bases from J, leaving 11 bases between. The CDR3 extends over 14 amino acids. Per germline, CDR1 MNHEY and CDR2 SVGAGI. The CDR3 sequence: CASSPAKSSYEQYF. Here the CDR3 DNA reads TGTGCCAGCAGTCCCGCCAAGAGCTCCTACGAGCAGTACTTC.

V gene TRBV6-6 combines with J gene TRBJ2-5; D unresolved. The V and J ends lost 2 bases and 1 base respectively, with 11 bases between them. Germline V CDR1 and CDR2: MNHNY, SVGAGI (reference sequence). The CDR3 runs 15 residues. The DNA of the CDR3 is TGTGCCAGCAGTTACCAGACAAGCCTCCAAGAGACCCAGTACTTC. The encoded protein is CASSYQTSLQETQYF.

The chain links TRBV28 to TRBJ2-7; TRBD1 agrees at 7 bases. This CDR3 comprises 15 residues. Germline trimming cut 3 bases from V and 6 bases from J; bases unmatched to any gene: 11. Germline CDR1 MDHEN, CDR2 SYDVKM. The CDR3 region is CASSFRGRRLSEQYF. As DNA, the CDR3 is TGTGCCAGCAGTTTTAGGGGGCGCAGGTTAAGCGAGCAGTACTTC.

Concerning this clonotype itself: The junction shows a germline mismatch at one end, possibly a read error. V is TRBV7-9 and J is TRBJ1-1; the D gene is possibly TRBD1 (5 bases). The CDR3 has 13 residues. Looked up from germline, CDR1 is SEHNR and CDR2 is FQNEAQ (reference sequence). In DNA form, the CDR3 reads TGTGCCAGCAGCTTATCTTGGGGCGCTGAAGCTGTCTTT. Encoded protein: CASSLSWGAEAVF.

The chain carries TRBV20-1 and TRBJ1-5; no reliable D call. Germline CDR1 is DFQATT and CDR2 is SNEGSKA (reference sequence). V lost 5 bases and J lost 0, with 17 bases in between. The CDR3 length is 16 residues. The CDR3 here is CSALPVGRNSNQPQHF. DNA of the CDR3: TGCAGTGCTCTCCCGGTTGGGAGAAATAGCAATCAGCCCCAGCATTTT.

The rearrangement uses TRBV7-6 and TRBJ1-2; a possible D gene is TRBD1 (5 bases). V gave up 6 bases and J gave up 10 bases, with 18 bases separating them. Germline lookup yields CDR1 SGHVS and CDR2 FNYEAQ. The CDR3 loop spans 13 amino acids. Here the CDR3 reads CASSLTGTSVYTF. In nucleotides, the CDR3 is TGTGCCAGCAGTCTTACCGGGACTTCAGTCTACACCTTC.

This clonotype turned up a few times. For the CDR3, the DNA is TGCGCCAGCAGCTTGGATACAGGGCTAATCCCGAACACCGGGGAGCTGTTTTTT. This encodes CASSLDTGLIPNTGELFF. This sequence joins TRBV5-1 and TRBJ2-2; a possible D gene is TRBD1 (6 bases). Germline V lookup: CDR1 SGHRS, CDR2 YFSETQ. This CDR3 is 18 amino acids long. Trimming cost V 0 bases and J 0 bases, with 15 bases left between them.

This clonotype was found many times. The V gene is TRBV6-5, the J gene TRBJ2-3; no reliable D call. Germline V CDR1 and CDR2: MNHEY, SVGAGI. The CDR3 totals 15 residues. V lost 0 bases and J lost 2, with 9 bases in between. The CDR3 region is CASSYSSMNTDTQYF. The CDR3 coding sequence is TGTGCCAGCAGTTACTCGAGTATGAACACAGATACGCAGTATTTT.

In its sample, this clonotype was seen a few times. The CDR3 here is CASQRTSALSYNEQFF. The CDR3 region has the DNA TGTGCCAGTCAACGGACTAGCGCCCTCTCCTACAATGAGCAGTTCTTC. J is TRBJ2-1 and V is TRBV11-2; TRBD2 matches at 9 bases. This CDR3 comprises 16 residues. Germline V CDR1 and CDR2: SGHAT, FQNNGV. The junction had 9 bases not matched to a gene; V was cut back by 9 bases and J by 0 bases.